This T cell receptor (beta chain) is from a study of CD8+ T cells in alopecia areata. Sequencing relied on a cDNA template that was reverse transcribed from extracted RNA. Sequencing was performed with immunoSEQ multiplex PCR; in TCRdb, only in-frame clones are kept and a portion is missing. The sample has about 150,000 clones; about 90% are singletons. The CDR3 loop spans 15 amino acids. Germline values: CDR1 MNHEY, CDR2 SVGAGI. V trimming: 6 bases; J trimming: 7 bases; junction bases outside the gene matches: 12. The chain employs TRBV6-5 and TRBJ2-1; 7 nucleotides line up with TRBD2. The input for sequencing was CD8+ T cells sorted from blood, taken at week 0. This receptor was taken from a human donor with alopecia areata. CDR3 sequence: CASRLSSGPLNEQFF. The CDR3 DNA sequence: TGTGCCAGCAGACTCTCTAGCGGACCGCTTAATGAGCAGTTCTTC.